This T cell receptor beta chain was obtained from a study of siplizumab effects on memory and regulatory T cells. Regarding the study as a whole: Naive T cells appeared more varied than memory cells and looked like key alloresponse contributors.

Per individual sample, around 9.1 x 10^4 TCR templates were assayed. The data were produced by immunoSEQ multiplex PCR, yet TCRdb's version contains in-frame clones alone and is incomplete. The sample includes about 100,000 clones, nearly 95% seen only once; the top ten take more than 10%. A word on this clone: Its target is unknown.

Germline loops: CDR1 SGHRS, CDR2 YFSETQ. The CDR3 is 14 residues long. V shed 2 bases and J 6 bases; nucleotides not matched to a gene: 2. The clonotype was recovered from a human donor in good health. The rearrangement uses TRBV5-1 and TRBJ2-1; TRBD2 agrees at 10 bases. Source material: non-Treg CD4+ T cells sorted from blood. The CDR3 spells CASSFEREGNEQFF. The DNA of the CDR3 is TGCGCCAGCAGCTTCGAGCGGGAGGGCAATGAGCAGTTCTTC.